The text below deals with one T cell receptor (beta chain). Only in-frame clones appear in the TCRdb table, and some are missing; sequencing was by immunoSEQ multiplex PCR. The sample has 100,000 to 150,000 clones, 92% seen once. The record originates from a study of blood T cell repertoires in COVID-19. Overall study: Sample material is recorded as cDNA or gDNA derived from T cells, B-cell-depleted T cells, or PBMCs.

There are 17 residues in the CDR3. Germline V gene data show CDR1 as LNHNV and CDR2 as YYDKDF (reference sequence). The V and J ends lost 5 bases and 2 bases, in that order; junction bases with no gene match: 10. V and J are TRBV15 and TRBJ2-5, with 11 bases that match TRBD2. The source of this sequence is a man between 50 and 59 years old with COVID-19, enrolled during active disease. Material for sequencing was peripheral blood. CDR3 amino acids: CATSLVSGRDLQETQYF. In nucleotides, the CDR3 is TGTGCCACCAGCCTCGTTAGCGGGAGGGACCTTCAAGAGACCCAGTACTTC.